This T cell receptor (beta chain) was retrieved from a study of T-cell reconstitution after alpha-beta-depleted transplantation in children. This clonotype was detected a few times. Construction of the TCRbeta library involved unique molecular identifiers. TCRdb processed the PCR reads anew with MiXCR; each CDR3 protein has one entry. The data contain about 500,000 distinct CDR3 sequences, roughly 33% of them seen just once; the ten biggest clones take up 2% to 2.5%. The V and J ends lost 5 bases and 3 bases, in that order; junction bases with no gene match: 6. CDR3 size: 16 residues. The TCR was taken from a human donor who donated a stem cell graft to a child with aplastic anemia. The starting material was PBMCs from the stem cell graft donor, obtained from the stem cell graft. The V call is TRBV12-3 or TRBV12-4, the J call TRBJ2-1; 11 bases match TRBD2. The DNA for the CDR3 is TGTGCCAGCAGTCAACTAGCGGGGGCTTACTACAATGAGCAGTTCTTC. Its protein is CASSQLAGAYYNEQFF.